This TCR beta chain was identified in a study of shared clonotypes between healthy human individuals (dated by TCRdb to 2020 to 2022). General notes on the study: Three men and a couple of women, aged 18 to 49 years, made up the cohort. To estimate repertoire size and how much clonotype sharing occurs between individuals, the study deeply sequenced the blood TCR repertoires of about 5 healthy adults. Per donor, leukapheresis produced somewhere between about 0.85 and 8.9 billion PBMCs. To increase sequencing depth and limit assay-specific biases, TCR repertoire library preparation and sequencing were carried out by different laboratories using diverse techniques. For each donor, CD4 naive and CD4 memory were each run on three plates, CD8 naive on two plates, and CD8 memory on one plate. Broad study findings and their caveats: Pairwise subsampling led to the expectation that sequencing depth would affect the degree of clonotype sharing among donors. When a handful of donors were compared, the shared fraction of clonotypes was around 5.1% for naive CD4, less than 4% for naive CD8, 2.3% for memory CD4, and 0.4% for memory CD8. Larger estimated clonotype richness was generally found for naive subsets than for memory subsets. Because the study included only a small number of donors, the genetic and exposure-history diversity represented was limited. Rarefaction of sorted-subset datasets indicated incomplete sequencing despite the large sequencing depth. Clonotypes shared by all four sorted-subset donors showed higher generation probabilities than non-shared clonotypes. Only blood was sampled, and tissue TCR repertoires likely differ from those in blood.

The donors were healthy, HIV-negative adults with no recently reported acute infections or vaccinations. Every donor was a Caucasian adult living in Nashville, Tennessee, USA. Magnetic negative selection was used to enrich CD4+ T cells, after which naive cells were positively selected on CD45RA and the negative fraction became the memory subset. After blood collection by leukapheresis, PBMCs were isolated using Ficoll-Histopaque density gradient centrifugation and then cryopreserved in the vapor phase of liquid nitrogen. Purity and quantity of every magnetically sorted T cell population were checked by analytical flow cytometry. Each sorted fraction had its genomic DNA isolated and then quantified by UV absorbance on a Nanodrop 2000c. Details on this clone: The target of this receptor is not known. Base qualities are not recorded, but no much larger clone differs from it by a single base.

Using the deep immunoSEQ assay, multiplex PCR amplified TCR CDR3 regions from genomic DNA. For each cell subset, the extracted genomic DNA was distributed evenly across all wells of several immunoSEQ 96-well plates, and each plate served as one replicate. For sorted subsets, each replicate PCR was loaded with around 200 ng genomic DNA, equivalent to approximately 33,000 T cell genomes. Purified libraries were quantified with a Qubit 3.0 fluorometer, sized on a Bioanalyzer 2100, and re-quantified with the KAPA Library Quantification kit. Every immunoSEQ 96-well plate was sequenced on a separate single-read 150-cycle Illumina NextSeq 550 flow cell. Per the original workflow: Because only junctional sequences without quality scores were contained in the immunoSEQ output, filtering matching that applied to full-length reads could not be performed. Sequences were annotated with PyIR, a Python wrapper for IgBLAST v1.9, using IMGT germline references to assign V/J genes and CDR3. Reads were removed for weak V/J assignments (E-value above 1e-6), missing CDR3, stop codons, out-of-frame junctions, or ambiguous translated residues. V3J clonotypes were defined as sequences sharing an identical inferred V gene, J gene, and CDR3 amino acid sequence. To compute the percentage overlap between repertoires, the number of shared unique clonotypes was divided by the size of the smaller repertoire. Richness of each repertoire was evaluated using RTK rarefaction, the Chao1 estimator, and Recon v2.1 estimates of unobserved clonotypes. Generation probabilities for all TCRbeta clonotypes obtained by the gDNA method from a few donors were computed using OLGA. In TCRdb, the immuneACCESS table is reduced to in-frame sequences with V and J assigned. These tables do not hold every clone; where another copy was compared, an unresolved V gene accounts for under half, and the others remain unexplained. Clone size and V and J calls were adopted from that table, with D and trimming inferred from the DNA. The sample includes hundreds of thousands of clones, with about two thirds observed a single time. The ten most abundant clones make up around 1.8% of the sample.

CDR1 and CDR2, per the germline V gene, are MDHEN and SYDVKM. V is cut back by 7 bases and J by 4 bases, with 10 bases in the junction unmatched. Counted from cysteine to phenylalanine, this CDR3 has 15 amino acids. Only the CDR3 part of the read is kept: 45 bases, read in frame from the first base. The sequenced sample consisted of memory CD4+ T cells sorted from blood. Explained via the paper, the cell subset or site label denotes: CD45RA-negative fraction. The chain was built from TRBV28 and TRBJ2-1; 7 of the junction bases match TRBD2. This clonotype originated in a young woman in good health. The base sequence is TGTGCCAGCAAAACCTTAGAGGGAGGGTACAATGAGCAGTTCTTC. Translated, it gives CASKTLEGGYNEQFF.